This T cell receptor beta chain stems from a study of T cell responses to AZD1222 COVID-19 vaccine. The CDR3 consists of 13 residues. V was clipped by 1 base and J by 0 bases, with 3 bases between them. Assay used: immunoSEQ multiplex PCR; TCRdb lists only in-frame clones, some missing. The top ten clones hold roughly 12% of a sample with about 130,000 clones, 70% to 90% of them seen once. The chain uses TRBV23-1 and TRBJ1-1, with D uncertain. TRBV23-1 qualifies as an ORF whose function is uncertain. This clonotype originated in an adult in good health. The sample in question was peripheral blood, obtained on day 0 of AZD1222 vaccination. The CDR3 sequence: CASSQFMNTEAFF. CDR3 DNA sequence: TGCGCCAGCAGTCAATTTATGAACACTGAAGCTTTCTTT.